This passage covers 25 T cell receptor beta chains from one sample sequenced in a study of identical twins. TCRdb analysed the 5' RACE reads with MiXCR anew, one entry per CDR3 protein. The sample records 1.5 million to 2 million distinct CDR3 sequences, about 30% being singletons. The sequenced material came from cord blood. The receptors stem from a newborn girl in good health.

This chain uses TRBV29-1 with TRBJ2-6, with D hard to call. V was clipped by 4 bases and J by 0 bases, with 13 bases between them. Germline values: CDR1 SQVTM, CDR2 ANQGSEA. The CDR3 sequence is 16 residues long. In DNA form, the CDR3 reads TGCAGCGTTGGTGTTGGGTCCTACTCTGGGGCCAACGTCCTGACTTTC. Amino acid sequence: CSVGVGSYSGANVLTF.

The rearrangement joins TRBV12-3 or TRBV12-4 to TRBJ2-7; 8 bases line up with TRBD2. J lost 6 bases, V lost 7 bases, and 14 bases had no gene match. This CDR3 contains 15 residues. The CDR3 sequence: CASTSRQGTRVEQYF. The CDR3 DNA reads TGTGCCAGCACCAGTCGGCAGGGGACTAGGGTCGAGCAGTACTTC.

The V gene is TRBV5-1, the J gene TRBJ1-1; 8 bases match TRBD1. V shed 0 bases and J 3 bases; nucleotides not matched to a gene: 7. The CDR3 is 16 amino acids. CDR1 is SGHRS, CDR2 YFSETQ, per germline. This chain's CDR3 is CASSLVQGAIYTEAFF. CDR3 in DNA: TGCGCCAGCAGCTTGGTGCAGGGGGCGATCTACACTGAAGCTTTCTTT. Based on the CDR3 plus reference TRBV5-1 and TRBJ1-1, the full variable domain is KAGVTQTPRYLIKTRGQQVTLSCSPISGHRSVSWYQQTPGQGLQFLFEYFSETQRNKGNFPGRFSGRQFSNSRSEMNVSTLELGDSALYLCASSLVQGAIYTEAFFGQGTRLTVV.

CDR3 loop: CASSFQNGGGYTF. CDR3 nucleotide sequence: TGTGCCAGCAGCTTCCAGAATGGGGGAGGCTACACCTTC. The rearrangement uses TRBV9 and TRBJ1-2; tentative D call: TRBD1 (5 bases). The ends were cut back, 4 bases at V and 8 bases at J, with 15 bases in the middle. The CDR3 length is 13 residues. CDR1 is SGDLS and CDR2 is YYNGEE in the germline V gene.

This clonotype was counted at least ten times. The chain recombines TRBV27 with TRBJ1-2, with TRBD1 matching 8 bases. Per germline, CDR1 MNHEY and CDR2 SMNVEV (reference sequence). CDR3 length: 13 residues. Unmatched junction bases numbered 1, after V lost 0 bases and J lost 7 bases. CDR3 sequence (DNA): TGTGCCAGCAGTTTATCGACAGGGGTTGGCTACACCTTC. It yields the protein CASSLSTGVGYTF.

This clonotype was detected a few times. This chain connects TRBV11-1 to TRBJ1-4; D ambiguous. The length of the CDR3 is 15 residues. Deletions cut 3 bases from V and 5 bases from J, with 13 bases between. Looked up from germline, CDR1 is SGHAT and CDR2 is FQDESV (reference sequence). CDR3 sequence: CASSFVGQANEKLFF. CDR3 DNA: TGTGCCAGCAGCTTCGTCGGGCAGGCAAATGAAAAACTGTTTTTT. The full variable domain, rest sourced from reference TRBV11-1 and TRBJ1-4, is EAEVAQSPRYKITEKSQAVAFWCDPISGHATLYWYRQILGQGPELLVQFQDESVVDDSQLPKDRFSAERLKGVDSTLKIQPAELGDSAMYLCASSFVGQANEKLFFGSGTQLSVL.

DNA of the CDR3: TGTGCCAGCAGTTACGGGTCAGGAATCCCGAACACTGAAGCTTTCTTT. This encodes CASSYGSGIPNTEAFF. The chain combines TRBV6-5 with TRBJ1-1; D remains unclear. Germline loops: CDR1 MNHEY, CDR2 SVGAGI. The V gene lost 2 bases and the J gene lost 1 base, with 14 bases spanning the gap. The CDR3 extends over 16 amino acids.

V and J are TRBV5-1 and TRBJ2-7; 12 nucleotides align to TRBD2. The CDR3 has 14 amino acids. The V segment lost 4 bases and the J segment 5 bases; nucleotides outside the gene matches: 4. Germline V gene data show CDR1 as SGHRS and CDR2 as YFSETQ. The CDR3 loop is CASSPTSGRHEQYF. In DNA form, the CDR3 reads TGCGCCAGCAGCCCGACTAGCGGGAGACACGAGCAGTACTTC.

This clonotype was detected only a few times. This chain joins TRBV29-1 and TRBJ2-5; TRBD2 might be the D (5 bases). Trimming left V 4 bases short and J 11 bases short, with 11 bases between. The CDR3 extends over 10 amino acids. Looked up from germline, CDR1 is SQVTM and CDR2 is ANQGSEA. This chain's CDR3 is CSVGGYGQYF. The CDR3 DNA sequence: TGCAGCGTTGGCGGGTACGGGCAGTACTTC.

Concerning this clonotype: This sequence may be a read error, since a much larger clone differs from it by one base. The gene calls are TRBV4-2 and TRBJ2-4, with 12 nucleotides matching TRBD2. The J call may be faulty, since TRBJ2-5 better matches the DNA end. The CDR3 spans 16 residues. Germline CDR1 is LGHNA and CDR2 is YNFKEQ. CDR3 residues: CASGQQRLAGDETQYF. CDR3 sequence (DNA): TGTGCCAGCGGCCAACAAAGACTAGCGGGAGATGAGACCCAGTACTTC.

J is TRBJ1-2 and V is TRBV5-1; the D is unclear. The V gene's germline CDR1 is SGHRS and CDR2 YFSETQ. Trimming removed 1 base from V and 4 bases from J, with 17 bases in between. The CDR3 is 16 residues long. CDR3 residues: CASSLRVGGGVYGYTF. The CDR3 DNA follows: TGCGCCAGCAGCTTGCGGGTAGGTGGAGGCGTCTATGGCTACACCTTC.

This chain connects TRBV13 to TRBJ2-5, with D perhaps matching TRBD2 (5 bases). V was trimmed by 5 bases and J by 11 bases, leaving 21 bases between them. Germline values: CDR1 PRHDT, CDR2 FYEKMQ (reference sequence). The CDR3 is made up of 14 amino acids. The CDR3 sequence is CASSPPAVPNEQYF. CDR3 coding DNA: TGTGCCAGCAGCCCACCAGCGGTCCCCAATGAGCAGTACTTC.

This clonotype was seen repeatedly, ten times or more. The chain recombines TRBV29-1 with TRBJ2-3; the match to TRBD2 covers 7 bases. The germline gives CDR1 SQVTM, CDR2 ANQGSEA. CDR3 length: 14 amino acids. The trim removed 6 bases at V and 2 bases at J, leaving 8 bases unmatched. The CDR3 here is CSVEAGEFTDTQYF. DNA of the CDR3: TGCAGCGTGGAGGCGGGGGAATTCACAGATACGCAGTATTTT.

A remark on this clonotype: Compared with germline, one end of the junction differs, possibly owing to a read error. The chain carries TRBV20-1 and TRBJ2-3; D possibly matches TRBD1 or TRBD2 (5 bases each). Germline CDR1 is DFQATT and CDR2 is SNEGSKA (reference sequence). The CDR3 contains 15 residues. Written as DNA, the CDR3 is TGCAGTGTTAGAGATAACCGGGGACGCACAGATACGCAGTATTTT. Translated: CSVRDNRGRTDTQYF.

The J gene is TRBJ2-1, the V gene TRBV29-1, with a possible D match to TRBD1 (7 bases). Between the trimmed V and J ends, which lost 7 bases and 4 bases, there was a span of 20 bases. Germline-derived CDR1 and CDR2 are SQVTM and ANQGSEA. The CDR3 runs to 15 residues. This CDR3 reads CSGVLQAGGYNEQFF. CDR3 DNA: TGCAGCGGTGTCCTGCAGGCAGGGGGGTACAATGAGCAGTTCTTC.

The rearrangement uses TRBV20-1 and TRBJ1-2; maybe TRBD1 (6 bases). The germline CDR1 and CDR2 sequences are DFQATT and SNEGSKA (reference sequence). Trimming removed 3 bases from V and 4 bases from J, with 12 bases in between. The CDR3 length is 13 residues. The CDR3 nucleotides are TGCAGTGCTAGCCGGGACACCGCCTATGGCTACACCTTC. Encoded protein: CSASRDTAYGYTF.

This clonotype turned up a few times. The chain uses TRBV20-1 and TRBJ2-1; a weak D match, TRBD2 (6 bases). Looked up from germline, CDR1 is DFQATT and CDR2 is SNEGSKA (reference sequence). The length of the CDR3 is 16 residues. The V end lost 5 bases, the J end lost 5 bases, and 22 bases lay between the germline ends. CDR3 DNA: TGCAGTGCTGAAATAGGGACTCACTCCCCTCACAATGAGCAGTTCTTC. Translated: CSAEIGTHSPHNEQFF.

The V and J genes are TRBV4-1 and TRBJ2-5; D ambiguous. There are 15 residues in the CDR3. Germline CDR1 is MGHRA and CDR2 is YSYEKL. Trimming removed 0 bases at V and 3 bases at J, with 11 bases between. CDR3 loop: CASSQEVTREETQYF. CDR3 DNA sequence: TGCGCCAGCAGCCAAGAAGTGACACGCGAAGAGACCCAGTACTTC.

CDR3 amino acids: CAINHGTSGTGEQFF. As DNA, the CDR3 is TGTGCCATCAACCATGGAACTAGCGGGACGGGAGAGCAGTTCTTC. The chain uses TRBV10-3 and TRBJ2-1; TRBD2 matches 10 bases. With V trimmed by 7 bases and J by 10 bases, 13 bases remained unmatched. Germline V gives CDR1 ENHRY, CDR2 SYGVKD. The CDR3 totals 15 residues.

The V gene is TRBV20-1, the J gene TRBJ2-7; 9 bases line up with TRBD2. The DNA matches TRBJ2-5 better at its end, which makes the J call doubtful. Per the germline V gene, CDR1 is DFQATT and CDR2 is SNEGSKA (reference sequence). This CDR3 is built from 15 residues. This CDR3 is CSASGLAGHQETQYF. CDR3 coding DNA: TGCAGTGCTAGTGGTCTAGCGGGACACCAAGAGACCCAGTACTTC.

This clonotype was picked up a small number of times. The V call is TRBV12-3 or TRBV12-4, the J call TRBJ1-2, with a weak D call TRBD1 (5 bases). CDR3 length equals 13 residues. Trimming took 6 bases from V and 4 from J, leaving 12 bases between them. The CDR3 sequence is CASSPVRGYGYTF. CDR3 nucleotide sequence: TGTGCCAGCAGCCCGGTGAGGGGCTATGGCTACACCTTC.

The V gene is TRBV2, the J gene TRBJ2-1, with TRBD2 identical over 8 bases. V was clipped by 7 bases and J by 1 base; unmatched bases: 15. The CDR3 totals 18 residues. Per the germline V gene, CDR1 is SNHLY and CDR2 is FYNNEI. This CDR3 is CASTRGRTSGSSYNEQFF. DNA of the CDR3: TGTGCCAGCACAAGAGGAAGAACGAGCGGGAGTTCCTACAATGAGCAGTTCTTC.

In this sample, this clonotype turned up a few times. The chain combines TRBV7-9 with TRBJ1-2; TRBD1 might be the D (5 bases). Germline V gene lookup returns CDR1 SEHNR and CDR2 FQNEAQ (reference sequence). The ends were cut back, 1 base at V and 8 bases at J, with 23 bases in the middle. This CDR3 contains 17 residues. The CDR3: CASSLDSASRGIGGYTF. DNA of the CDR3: TGTGCCAGCAGCTTAGATTCCGCTAGTCGGGGGATTGGAGGCTACACCTTC. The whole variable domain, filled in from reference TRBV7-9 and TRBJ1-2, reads DTGVSQNPRHKITKRGQNVTFRCDPISEHNRLYWYRQTLGQGPEFLTYFQNEAQLEKSRLLSDRFSAERPKGSFSTLEIQRTEQGDSAMYLCASSLDSASRGIGGYTFGSGTRLTVV.

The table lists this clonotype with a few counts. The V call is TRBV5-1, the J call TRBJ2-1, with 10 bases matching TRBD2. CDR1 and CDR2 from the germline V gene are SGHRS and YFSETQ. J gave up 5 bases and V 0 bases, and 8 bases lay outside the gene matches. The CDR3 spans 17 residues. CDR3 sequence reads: CASSLASGGGYHNEQFF. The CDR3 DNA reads TGCGCCAGCAGCTTGGCCAGCGGGGGGGGTTACCACAATGAGCAGTTCTTC.

The CDR3 loop reads CASSTGTGHDAQTSTDTQYF. In DNA form, the CDR3 reads TGCGCCAGCTCAACCGGGACAGGACACGATGCCCAGACTAGCACAGATACGCAGTATTTT. V is TRBV5-1 and J is TRBJ2-3; 8 nucleotides match TRBD1. The CDR3 spans 20 residues. In germline, CDR1 is SGHRS, CDR2 YFSETQ. The V and J ends lost 7 bases and 0 bases, in that order; junction bases with no gene match: 22.